This record looks at one T cell receptor beta chain sequence and its context. Its antigen remains unknown. It was with 60 Vbeta and 13 Jbeta primers that the PCR ran. The protocol was immunoSEQ multiplex PCR, while the TCRdb copy is restricted to in-frame clones and leaves out a portion. The sample records about 94,000 clones, around three fifths being singletons. The data were taken from a study of cytomegalovirus exposure and HLA in healthy donors. Study-wide results and limits: An analysis done earlier found most TCR beta V segments productive about 90% or about 30% of the time.

Sample: PBMCs. This clonotype originated in a man in his thirties or forties in good health and CMV-seronegative.

The CDR3 coding sequence is TGCGCCAGCAGCTCGTGGGACAGAGATAATTCACCCCTCCACTTT. Its translation: CASSSWDRDNSPLHF. This chain uses TRBV5-1 with TRBJ1-6, with 7 bases matching TRBD1. The J segment lost 5 bases and the V segment lost 3 bases, leaving 5 bases of the junction unmatched. This CDR3 is built from 15 residues. CDR1 is SGHRS and CDR2 is YFSETQ in the germline V gene.